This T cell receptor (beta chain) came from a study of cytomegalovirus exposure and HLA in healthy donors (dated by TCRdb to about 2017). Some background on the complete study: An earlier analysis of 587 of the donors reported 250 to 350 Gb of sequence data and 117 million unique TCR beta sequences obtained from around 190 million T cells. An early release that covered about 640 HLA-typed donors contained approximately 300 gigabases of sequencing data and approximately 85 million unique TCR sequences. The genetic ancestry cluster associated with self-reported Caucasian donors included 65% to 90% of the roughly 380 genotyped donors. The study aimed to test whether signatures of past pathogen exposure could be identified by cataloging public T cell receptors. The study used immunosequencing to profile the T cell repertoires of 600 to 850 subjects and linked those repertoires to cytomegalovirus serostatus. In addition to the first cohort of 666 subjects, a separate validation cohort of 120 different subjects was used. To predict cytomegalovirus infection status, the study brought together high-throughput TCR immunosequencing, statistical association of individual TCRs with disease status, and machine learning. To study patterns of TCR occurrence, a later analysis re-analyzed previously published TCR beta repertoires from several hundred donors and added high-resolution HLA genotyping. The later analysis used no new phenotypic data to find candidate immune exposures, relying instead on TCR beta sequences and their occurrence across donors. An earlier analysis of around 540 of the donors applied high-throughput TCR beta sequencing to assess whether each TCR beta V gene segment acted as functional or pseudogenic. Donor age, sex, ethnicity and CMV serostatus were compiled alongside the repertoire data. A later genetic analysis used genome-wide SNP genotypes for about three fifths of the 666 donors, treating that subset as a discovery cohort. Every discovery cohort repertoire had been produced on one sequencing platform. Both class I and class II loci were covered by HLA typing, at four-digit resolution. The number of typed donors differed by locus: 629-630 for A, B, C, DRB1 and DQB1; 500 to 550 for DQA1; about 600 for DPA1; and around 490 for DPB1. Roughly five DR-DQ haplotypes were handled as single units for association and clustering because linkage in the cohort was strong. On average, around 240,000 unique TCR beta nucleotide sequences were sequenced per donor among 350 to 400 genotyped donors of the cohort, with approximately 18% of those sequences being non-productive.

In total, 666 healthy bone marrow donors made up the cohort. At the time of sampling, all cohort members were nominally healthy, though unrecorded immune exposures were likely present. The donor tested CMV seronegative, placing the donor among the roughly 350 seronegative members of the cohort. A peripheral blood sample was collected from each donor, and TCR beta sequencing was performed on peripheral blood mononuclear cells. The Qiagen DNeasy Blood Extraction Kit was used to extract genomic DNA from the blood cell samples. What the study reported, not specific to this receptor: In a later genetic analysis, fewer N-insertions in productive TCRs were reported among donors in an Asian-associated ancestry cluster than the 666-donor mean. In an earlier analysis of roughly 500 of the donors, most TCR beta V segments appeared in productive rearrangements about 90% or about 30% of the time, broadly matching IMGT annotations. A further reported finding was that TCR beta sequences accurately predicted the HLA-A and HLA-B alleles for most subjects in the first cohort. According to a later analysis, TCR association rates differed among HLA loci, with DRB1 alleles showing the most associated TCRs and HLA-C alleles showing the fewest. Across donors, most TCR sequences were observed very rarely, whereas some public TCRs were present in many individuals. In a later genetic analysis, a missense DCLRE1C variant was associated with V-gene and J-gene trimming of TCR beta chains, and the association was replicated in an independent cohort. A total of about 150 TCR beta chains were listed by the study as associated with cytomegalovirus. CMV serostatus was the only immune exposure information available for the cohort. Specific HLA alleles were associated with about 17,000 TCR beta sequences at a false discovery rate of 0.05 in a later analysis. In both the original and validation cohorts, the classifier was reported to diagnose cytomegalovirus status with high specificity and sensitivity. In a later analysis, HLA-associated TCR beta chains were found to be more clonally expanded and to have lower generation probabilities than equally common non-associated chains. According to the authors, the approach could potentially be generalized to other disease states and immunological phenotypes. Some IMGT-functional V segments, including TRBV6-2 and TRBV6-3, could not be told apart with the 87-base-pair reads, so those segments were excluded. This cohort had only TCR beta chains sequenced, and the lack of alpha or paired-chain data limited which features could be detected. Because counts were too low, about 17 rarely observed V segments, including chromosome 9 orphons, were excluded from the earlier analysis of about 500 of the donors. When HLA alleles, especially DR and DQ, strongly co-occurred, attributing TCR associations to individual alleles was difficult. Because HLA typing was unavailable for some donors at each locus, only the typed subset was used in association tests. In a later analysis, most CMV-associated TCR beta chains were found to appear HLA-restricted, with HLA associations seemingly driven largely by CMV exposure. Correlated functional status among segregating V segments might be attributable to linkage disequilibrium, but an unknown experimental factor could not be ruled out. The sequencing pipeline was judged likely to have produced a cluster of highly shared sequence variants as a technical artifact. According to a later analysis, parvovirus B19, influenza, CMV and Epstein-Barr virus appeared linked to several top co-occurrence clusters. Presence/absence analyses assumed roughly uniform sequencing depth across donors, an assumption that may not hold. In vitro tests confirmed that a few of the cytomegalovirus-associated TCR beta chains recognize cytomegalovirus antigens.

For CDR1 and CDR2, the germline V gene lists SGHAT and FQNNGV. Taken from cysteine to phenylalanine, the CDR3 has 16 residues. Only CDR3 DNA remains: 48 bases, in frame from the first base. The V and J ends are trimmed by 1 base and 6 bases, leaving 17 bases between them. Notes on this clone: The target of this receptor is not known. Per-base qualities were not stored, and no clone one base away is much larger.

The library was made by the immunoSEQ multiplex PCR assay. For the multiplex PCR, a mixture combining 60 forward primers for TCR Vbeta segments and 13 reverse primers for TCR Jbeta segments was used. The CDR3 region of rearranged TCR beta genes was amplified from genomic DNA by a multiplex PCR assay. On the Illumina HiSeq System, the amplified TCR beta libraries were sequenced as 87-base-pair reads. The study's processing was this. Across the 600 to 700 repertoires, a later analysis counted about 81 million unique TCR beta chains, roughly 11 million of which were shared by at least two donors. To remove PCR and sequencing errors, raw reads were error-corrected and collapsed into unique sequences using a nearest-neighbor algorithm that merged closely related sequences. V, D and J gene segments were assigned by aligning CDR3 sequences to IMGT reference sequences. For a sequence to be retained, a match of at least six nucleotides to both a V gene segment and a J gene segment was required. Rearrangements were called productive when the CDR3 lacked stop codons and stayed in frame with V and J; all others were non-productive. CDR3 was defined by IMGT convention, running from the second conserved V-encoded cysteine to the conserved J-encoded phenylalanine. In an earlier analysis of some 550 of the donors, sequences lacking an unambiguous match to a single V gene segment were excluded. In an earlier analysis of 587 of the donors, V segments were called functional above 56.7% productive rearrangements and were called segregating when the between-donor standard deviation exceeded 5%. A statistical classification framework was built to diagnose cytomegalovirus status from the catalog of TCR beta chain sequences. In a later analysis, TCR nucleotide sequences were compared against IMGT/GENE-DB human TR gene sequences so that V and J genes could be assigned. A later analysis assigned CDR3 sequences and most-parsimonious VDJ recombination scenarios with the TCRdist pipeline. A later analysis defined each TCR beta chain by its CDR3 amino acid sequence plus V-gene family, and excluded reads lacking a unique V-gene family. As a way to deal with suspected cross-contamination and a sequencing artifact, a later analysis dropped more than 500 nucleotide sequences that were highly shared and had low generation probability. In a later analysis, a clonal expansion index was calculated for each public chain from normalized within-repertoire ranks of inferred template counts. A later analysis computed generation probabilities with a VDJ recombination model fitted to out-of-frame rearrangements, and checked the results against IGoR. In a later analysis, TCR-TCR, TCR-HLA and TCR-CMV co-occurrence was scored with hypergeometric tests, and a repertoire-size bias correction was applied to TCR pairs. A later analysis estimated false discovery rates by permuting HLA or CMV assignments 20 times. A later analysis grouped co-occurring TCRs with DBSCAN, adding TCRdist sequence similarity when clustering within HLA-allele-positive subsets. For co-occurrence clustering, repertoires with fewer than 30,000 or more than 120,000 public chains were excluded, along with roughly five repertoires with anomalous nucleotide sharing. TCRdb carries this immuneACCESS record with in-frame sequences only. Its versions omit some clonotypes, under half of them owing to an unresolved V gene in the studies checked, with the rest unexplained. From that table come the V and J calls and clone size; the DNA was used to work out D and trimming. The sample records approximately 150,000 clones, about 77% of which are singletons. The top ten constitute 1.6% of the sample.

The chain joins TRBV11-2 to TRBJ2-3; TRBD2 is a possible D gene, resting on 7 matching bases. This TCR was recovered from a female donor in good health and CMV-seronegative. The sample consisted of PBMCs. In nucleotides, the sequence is TGTGCCAGCAGCTTAGGAGGCGGGGGCCCCGGGGATACGCAGTATTTT. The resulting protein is CASSLGGGGPGDTQYF.